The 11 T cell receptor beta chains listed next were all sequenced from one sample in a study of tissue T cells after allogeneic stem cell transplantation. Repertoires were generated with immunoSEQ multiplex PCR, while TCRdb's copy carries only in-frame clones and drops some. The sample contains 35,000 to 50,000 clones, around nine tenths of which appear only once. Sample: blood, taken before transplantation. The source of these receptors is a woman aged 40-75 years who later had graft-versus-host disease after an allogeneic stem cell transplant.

The CDR3 spells CAWSVLREKLFF. In DNA form, the CDR3 reads TGTGCCTGGAGTGTACTCCGGGAAAAACTGTTTTTT. The rearrangement uses TRBV30 and TRBJ1-4; D is unclear. CDR3 length equals 12 residues. The V end was cut by 0 bases, the J end by 8 bases, with 7 bases between. CDR1 is GTSNPN and CDR2 is SVGIG in the germline V gene (reference sequence).

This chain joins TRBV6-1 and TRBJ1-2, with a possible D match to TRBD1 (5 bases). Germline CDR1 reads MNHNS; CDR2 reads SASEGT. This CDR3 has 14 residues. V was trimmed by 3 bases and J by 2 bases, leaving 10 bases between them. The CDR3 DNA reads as TGTGCCAGCAGTGATACAGGTGCAAACTATGGCTACACCTTC. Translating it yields CASSDTGANYGYTF.

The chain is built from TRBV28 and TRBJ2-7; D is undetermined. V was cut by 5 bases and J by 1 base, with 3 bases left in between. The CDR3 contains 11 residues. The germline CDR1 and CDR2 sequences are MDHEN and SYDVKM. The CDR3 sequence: CASSISYEQYF. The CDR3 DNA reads TGTGCCAGCAGTATATCCTACGAGCAGTACTTC.

The CDR3 loop is CASSPMGRALVSEQYF. For the CDR3, the DNA is TGTGCCAGCAGCCCGATGGGTAGGGCCCTAGTCAGCGAGCAGTACTTC. V and J are TRBV11-2 and TRBJ2-7; no firm D call. Germline V lookup: CDR1 SGHAT, CDR2 FQNNGV. The CDR3 loop spans 16 amino acids. The V gene lost 5 bases and the J gene lost 6 bases, with 23 bases spanning the gap.

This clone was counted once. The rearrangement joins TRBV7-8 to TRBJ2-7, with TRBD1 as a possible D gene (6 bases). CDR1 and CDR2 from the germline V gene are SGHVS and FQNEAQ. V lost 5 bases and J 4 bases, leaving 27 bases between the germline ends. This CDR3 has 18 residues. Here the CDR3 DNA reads TGTGCCAGCAGCCCCCCCGGGGACAACATCTTCCCTGGTTACGAGCAGTACTTC. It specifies CASSPPGDNIFPGYEQYF.

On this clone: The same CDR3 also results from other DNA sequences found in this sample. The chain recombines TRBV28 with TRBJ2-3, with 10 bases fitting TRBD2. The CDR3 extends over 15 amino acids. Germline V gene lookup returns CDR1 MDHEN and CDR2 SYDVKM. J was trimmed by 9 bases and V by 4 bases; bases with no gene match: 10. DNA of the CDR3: TGTGCCAGCAGTTCGCCAGCGGGAGGGGGCAGCACGCAGTATTTT. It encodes CASSSPAGGGSTQYF.

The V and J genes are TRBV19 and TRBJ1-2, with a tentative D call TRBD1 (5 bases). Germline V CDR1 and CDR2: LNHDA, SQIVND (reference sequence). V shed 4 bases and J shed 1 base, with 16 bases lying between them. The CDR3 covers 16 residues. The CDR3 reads CASSTTGQLINYGYTF. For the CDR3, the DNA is TGTGCCAGTAGTACAACCGGACAACTGATTAACTATGGCTACACCTTC.

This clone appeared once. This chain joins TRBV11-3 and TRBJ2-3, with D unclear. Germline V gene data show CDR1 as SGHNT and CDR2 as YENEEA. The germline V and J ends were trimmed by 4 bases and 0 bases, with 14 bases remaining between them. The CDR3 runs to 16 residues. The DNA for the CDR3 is TGTGCCAGCAGCTCTGGCCACTCGACTAGCACAGATACGCAGTATTTT. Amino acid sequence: CASSSGHSTSTDTQYF. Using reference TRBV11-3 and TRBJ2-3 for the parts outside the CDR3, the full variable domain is EAGVVQSPRYKIIEKKQPVAFWCNPISGHNTLYWYLQNLGQGPELLIRYENEEAVDDSQLPKDRFSAERLKGVDSTLKIQPAELGDSAVYLCASSSGHSTSTDTQYFGPGTRLTVL.

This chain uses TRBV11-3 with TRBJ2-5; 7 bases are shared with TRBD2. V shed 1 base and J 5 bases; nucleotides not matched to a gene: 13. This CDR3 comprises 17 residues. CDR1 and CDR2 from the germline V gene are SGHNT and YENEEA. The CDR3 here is CASSLGFGGSLGETQYF. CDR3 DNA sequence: TGTGCCAGCAGCTTAGGGTTTGGCGGGAGCCTAGGGGAGACCCAGTACTTC.

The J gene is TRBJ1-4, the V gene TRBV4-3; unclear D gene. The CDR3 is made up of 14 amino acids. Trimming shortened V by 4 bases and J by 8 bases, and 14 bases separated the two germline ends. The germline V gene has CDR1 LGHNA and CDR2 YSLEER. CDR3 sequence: CASSPPAPAEKLFF. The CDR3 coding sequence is TGCGCCAGCAGCCCCCCGGCCCCGGCCGAAAAACTGTTTTTT.

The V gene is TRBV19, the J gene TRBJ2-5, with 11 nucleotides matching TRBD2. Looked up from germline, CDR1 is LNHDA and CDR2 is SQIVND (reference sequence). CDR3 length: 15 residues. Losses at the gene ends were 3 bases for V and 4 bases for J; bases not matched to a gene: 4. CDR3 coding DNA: TGTGCCAGTAGTATGGGGCTAGCGGGAGGAGAGACCCAGTACTTC. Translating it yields CASSMGLAGGETQYF.